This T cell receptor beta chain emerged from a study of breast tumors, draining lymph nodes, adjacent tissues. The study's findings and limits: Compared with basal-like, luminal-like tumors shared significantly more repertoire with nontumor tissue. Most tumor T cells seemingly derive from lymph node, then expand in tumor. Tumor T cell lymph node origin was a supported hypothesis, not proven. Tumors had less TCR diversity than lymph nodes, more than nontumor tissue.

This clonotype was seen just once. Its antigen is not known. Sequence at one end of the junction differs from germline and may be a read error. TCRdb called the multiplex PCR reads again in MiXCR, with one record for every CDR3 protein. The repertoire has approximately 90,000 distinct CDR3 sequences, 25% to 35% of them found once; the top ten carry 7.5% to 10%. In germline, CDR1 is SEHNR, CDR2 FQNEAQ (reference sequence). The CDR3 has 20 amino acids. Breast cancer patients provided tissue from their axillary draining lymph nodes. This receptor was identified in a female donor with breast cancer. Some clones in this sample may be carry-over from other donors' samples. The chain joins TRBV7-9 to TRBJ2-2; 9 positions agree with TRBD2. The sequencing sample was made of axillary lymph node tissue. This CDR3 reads CASSPPFSTGGRGKPGELFF. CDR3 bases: TGTGCCAGCAGTCCCCCCTTCTCGACTGGCGGGAGGGGAAAGCCCGGAGAGCTGTTTTTT.